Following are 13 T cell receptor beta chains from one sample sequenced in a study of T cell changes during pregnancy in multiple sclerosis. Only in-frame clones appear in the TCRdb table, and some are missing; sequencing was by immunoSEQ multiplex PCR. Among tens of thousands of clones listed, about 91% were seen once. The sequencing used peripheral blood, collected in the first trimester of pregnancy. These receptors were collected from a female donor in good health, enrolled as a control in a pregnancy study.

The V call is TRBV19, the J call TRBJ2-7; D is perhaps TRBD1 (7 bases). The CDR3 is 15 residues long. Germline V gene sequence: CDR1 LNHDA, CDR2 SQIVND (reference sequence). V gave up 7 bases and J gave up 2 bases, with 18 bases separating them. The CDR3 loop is CASTGRGTETYEQYF. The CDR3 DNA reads TGTGCCAGTACCGGTCGGGGGACAGAGACCTACGAGCAGTACTTC.

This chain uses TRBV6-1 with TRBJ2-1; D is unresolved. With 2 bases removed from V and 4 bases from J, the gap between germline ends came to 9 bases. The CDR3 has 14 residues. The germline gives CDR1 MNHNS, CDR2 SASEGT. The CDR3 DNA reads TGTGCCAGCAGTGAACGGTCGTCTTACAATGAGCAGTTCTTC. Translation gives CASSERSSYNEQFF.

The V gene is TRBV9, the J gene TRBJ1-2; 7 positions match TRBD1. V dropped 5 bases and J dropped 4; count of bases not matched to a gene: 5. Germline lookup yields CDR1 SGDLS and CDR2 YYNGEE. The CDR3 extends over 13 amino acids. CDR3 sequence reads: CASRMTGSYGYTF. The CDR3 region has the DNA TGTGCCAGCAGGATGACAGGGAGCTATGGCTACACCTTC.

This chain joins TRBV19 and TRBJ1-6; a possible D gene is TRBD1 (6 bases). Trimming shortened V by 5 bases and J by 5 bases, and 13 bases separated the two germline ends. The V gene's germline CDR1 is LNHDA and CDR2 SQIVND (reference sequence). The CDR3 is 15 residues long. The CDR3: CASSRGALDNSPLHF. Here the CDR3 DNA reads TGTGCCAGTAGTCGGGGGGCCTTAGATAATTCACCCCTCCACTTT.

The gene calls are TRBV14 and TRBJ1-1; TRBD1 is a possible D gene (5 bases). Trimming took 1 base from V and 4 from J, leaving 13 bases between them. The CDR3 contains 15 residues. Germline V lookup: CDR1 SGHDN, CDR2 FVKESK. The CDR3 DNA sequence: TGTGCCAGCAGCCAAGCTTGGCGACAGAGCACTGAAGCTTTCTTT. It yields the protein CASSQAWRQSTEAFF.

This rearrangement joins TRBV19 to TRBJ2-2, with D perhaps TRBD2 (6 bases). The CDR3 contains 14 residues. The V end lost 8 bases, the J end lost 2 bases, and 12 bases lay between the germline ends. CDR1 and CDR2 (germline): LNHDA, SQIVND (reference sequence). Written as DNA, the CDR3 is TGTGCCAGTGCCCCGGGACTTAACACCGGGGAGCTGTTTTTT. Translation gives CASAPGLNTGELFF.

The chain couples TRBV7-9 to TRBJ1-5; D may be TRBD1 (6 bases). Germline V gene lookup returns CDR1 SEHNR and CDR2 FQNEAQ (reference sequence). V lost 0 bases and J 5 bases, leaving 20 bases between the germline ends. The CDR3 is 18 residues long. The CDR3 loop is CASSLALRTVEADQPQHF. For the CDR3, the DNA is TGTGCCAGCAGCTTAGCTCTTAGGACAGTCGAGGCCGATCAGCCCCAGCATTTT.

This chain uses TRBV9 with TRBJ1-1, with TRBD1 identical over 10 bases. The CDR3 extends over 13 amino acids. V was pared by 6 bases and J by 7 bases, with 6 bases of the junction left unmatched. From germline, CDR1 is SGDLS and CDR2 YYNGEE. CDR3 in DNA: TGTGCCAGCACCCGGACAGGGGGTGGTGAAGCTTTCTTT. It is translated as CASTRTGGGEAFF.

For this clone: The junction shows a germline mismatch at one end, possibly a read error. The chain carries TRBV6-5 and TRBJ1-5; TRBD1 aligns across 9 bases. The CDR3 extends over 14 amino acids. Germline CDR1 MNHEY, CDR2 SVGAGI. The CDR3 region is CASSLGQGKQPQHF. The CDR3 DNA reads TGTGCCAGCAGCTTGGGACAGGGCAAGCAGCCCCAGCATTTT.

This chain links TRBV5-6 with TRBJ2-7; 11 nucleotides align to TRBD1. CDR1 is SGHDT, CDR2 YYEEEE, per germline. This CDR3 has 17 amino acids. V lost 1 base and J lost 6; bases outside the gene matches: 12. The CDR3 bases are TGTGCCAGCAGCTTGTACTTGGACAGGGGGCCCCGGGGCGAGCAGTACTTC. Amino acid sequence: CASSLYLDRGPRGEQYF.

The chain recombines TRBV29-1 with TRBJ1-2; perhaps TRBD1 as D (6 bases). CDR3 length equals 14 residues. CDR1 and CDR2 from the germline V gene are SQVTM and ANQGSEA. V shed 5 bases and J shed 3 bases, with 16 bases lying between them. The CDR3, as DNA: TGCAGCGTTCCCGCGAACAGGGTCGACTATGGCTACACCTTC. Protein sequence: CSVPANRVDYGYTF.

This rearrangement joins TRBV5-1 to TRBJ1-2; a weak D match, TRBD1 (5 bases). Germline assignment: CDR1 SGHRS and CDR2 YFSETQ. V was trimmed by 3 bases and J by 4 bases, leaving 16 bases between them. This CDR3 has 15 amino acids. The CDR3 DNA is TGCGCCAGCAGCTGGGGGGACTCGGAAACCTATGGCTACACCTTC. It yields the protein CASSWGDSETYGYTF.

The CDR3: CASSHGLAGYEQYF. CDR3 bases: TGTGCCAGCAGCCACGGACTTGCCGGCTACGAGCAGTACTTC. The chain is built from TRBV11-2 and TRBJ2-7; D possibly corresponds to TRBD2 (5 bases). The V end lost 5 bases, the J end lost 3 bases, and 14 bases lay between the germline ends. Germline V lookup: CDR1 SGHAT, CDR2 FQNNGV. The CDR3 contains 14 residues.